What follows describes a single T cell receptor beta chain. This entry comes from a study of blood T cell repertoires in COVID-19. Study details: Donors in the United States, Italy and Spain gave samples during acute or convalescent COVID-19. PBMCs, B-cell-depleted T cells, or T cells provided the cDNA or gDNA that made up the material.

How the authors handled the data: How many nucleated cells were present was estimated from reference gene primer amplification. Assay: immunoSEQ multiplex PCR; the TCRdb copy retains only in-frame clones and omits some. V and J calls and clone size are given by that table; D and trimming were obtained from the DNA. The data show about 160,000 clones, with around 82% seen just once and about 7.7% held by the top ten. This CDR3 is 16 amino acids long. After removal of 5 bases from V and 1 base from J, the junction contained 3 bases not matched to a gene. Germline CDR1 reads SEHNR; CDR2 reads FQNEAQ (reference sequence).

The origin of this receptor is a woman aged 40-49 years with COVID-19, enrolled during active disease. Sequenced: peripheral blood. The rearrangement joins TRBV7-9 to TRBJ2-2, with 11 positions matching TRBD2. The CDR3 nucleotides are TGTGCCAGCAGCCCTAGCGGGGGGATGAACACCGGGGAGCTGTTTTTT. This codes for CASSPSGGMNTGELFF.